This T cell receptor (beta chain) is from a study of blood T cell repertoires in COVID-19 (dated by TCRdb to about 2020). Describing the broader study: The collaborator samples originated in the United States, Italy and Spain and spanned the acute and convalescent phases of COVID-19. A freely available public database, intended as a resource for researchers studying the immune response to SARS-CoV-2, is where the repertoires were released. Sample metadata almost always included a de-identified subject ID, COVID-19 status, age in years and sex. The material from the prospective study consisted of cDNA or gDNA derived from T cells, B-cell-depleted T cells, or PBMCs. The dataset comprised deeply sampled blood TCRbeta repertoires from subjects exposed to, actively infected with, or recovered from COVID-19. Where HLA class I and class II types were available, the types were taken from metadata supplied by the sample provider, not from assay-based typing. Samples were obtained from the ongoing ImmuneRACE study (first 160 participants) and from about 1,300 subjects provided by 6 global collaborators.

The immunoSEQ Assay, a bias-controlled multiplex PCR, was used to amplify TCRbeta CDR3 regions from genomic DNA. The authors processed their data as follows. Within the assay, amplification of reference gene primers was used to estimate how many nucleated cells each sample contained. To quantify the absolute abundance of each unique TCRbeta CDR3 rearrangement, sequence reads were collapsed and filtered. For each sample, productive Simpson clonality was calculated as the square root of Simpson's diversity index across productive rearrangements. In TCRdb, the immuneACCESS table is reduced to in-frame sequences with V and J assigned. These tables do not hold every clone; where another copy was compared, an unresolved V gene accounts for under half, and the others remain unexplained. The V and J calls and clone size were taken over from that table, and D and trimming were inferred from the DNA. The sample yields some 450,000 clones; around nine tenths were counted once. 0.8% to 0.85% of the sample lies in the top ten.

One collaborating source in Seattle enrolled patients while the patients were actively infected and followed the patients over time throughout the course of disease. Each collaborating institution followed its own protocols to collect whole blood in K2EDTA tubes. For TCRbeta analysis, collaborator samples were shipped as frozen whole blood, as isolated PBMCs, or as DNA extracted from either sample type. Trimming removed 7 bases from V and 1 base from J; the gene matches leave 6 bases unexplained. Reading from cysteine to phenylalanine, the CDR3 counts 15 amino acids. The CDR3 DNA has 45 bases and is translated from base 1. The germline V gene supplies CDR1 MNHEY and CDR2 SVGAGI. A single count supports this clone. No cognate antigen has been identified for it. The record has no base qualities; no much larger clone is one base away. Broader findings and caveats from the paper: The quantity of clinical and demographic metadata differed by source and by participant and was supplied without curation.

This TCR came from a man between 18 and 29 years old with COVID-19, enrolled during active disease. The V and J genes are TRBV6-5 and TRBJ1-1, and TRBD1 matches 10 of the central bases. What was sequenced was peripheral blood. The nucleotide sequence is TGTGCCAGCAAACAGGGACAGGGGCGGAACACTGAAGCTTTCTTT. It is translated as CASKQGQGRNTEAFF.